The 21 T cell receptor beta chains presented below share a single source sample, sequenced in a study of OX40 agonist ivuxolimab in advanced cancers. Method: immunoSEQ multiplex PCR; TCRdb's copy keeps in-frame clones and lacks some. The table shows about 76,000 clones, with around 86% occurring only once. The sample was CD4+ or CD8+ T cells sorted from blood, taken in a trial of the OX40 agonist ivuxolimab. These receptors were taken from an adult with an advanced solid tumor such as melanoma, head and neck, liver or kidney cancer.

The chain recombines TRBV6-4 with TRBJ1-2; D is perhaps TRBD1 (6 bases). V was shortened by 5 bases and J by 8 bases, with 15 bases between the two germline ends. Germline V gives CDR1 MRHNA, CDR2 SNTAGT. There are 13 residues in the CDR3. CDR3 sequence (DNA): TGTGCCAGCAGTACCCAACAGGGCGGAGGCTACACCTTC. Translated, it gives CASSTQQGGGYTF.

The gene calls are TRBV11-3 and TRBJ2-3, with 12 bases that match TRBD2. J gave up 5 bases and V 0 bases, and 12 bases lay outside the gene matches. Germline CDR1 and CDR2: SGHNT and YENEEA. The CDR3 runs to 19 residues. CDR3 DNA: TGTGCCAGCAGCTTAGATTCCGGAGGGCTAGCGGGGGGGTTAGATACGCAGTATTTT. It is translated as CASSLDSGGLAGGLDTQYF.

V gene TRBV30 combines with J gene TRBJ2-7; tentatively, D is TRBD1 (6 bases). This CDR3 has 12 amino acids. Per the germline V gene, CDR1 is GTSNPN and CDR2 is SVGIG (reference sequence). The CDR3 loop reads CAIRTDNYEQYF. The CDR3 DNA reads TGTGCGATACGGACAGATAACTACGAGCAGTACTTC.

The chain joins TRBV30 to TRBJ2-3, with D hard to call. Germline values: CDR1 GTSNPN, CDR2 SVGIG (reference sequence). Trimming took off 1 base at V and 8 bases at J, with 10 bases between the two ends. CDR3 size: 12 residues. The CDR3 region is CAWSATAPTQYF. For the CDR3, the DNA is TGTGCCTGGAGTGCAACCGCCCCTACGCAGTATTTT.

This chain connects TRBV7-2 to TRBJ2-1; D may be TRBD2 (6 bases). CDR3 length: 15 residues. V was pared by 6 bases and J by 5 bases, with 17 bases between. Germline V gene sequence: CDR1 SGHTA, CDR2 FQGNSA. CDR3: CASRQPGVRNNEQFF. CDR3 DNA: TGTGCCAGCAGACAACCGGGGGTTCGGAACAATGAGCAGTTCTTC.

The chain couples TRBV10-3 to TRBJ1-2, with 9 positions matching TRBD1. Germline trimming cut 3 bases from V and 4 bases from J; bases unmatched to any gene: 3. CDR1 is ENHRY, CDR2 SYGVKD, per germline. The CDR3 loop spans 14 amino acids. The CDR3 coding sequence is TGTGCCATCAGTGAACTGACAGGGGGCTATGGCTACACCTTC. Encoded protein: CAISELTGGYGYTF.

The table lists this clone with a count of one. The chain carries TRBV6-5 and TRBJ2-1, with D tentatively TRBD1 (6 bases). The V and J ends lost 6 bases and 4 bases respectively, with 10 bases between them. The CDR3 is made up of 13 amino acids. Germline CDR1 MNHEY, CDR2 SVGAGI. The CDR3 reads CASRNTGYNEQFF. The CDR3 DNA is TGTGCCAGCAGAAACACAGGGTACAATGAGCAGTTCTTC.

In DNA form, the CDR3 reads TGTGCCAGCAGCCCCAGTGGCGGGTCCAAAGACAGTCAGAAAAATTCACCCCTCCACTTT. Its translation is CASSPSGGSKDSQKNSPLHF. This sequence joins TRBV7-7 and TRBJ1-6, with D perhaps matching TRBD1 (5 bases). Trimming took off 5 bases at V and 7 bases at J, with 30 bases between the two ends. The germline V gene has CDR1 SSHAT and CDR2 FNYEAQ (reference sequence). There are 20 residues in the CDR3. Based on the CDR3 plus reference TRBV7-7 and TRBJ1-6, the full variable domain is GAGVSQSPRYKVTKRGQDVTLRCDPISSHATLYWYQQALGQGPEFLTYFNYEAQPDKSGLPSDRFSAERPEGSISTLTIQRTEQRDSAMYRCASSPSGGSKDSQKNSPLHFGNGTRLTVT.

The chain uses TRBV7-9 and TRBJ2-2; perhaps TRBD2 as D (6 bases). This CDR3 spans 14 amino acids. V was pared by 6 bases and J by 1 base, with 9 bases between. Germline CDR1 and CDR2: SEHNR and FQNEAQ (reference sequence). The CDR3 sequence: CASSAGKNTGELFF. DNA for the CDR3: TGTGCCAGCAGTGCGGGGAAGAACACCGGGGAGCTGTTTTTT. The whole variable domain, filled in from reference TRBV7-9 and TRBJ2-2, reads DTGVSQNPRHKITKRGQNVTFRCDPISEHNRLYWYRQTLGQGPEFLTYFQNEAQLEKSRLLSDRFSAERPKGSFSTLEIQRTEQGDSAMYLCASSAGKNTGELFFGEGSRLTVL.

This chain connects TRBV7-2 to TRBJ2-1; 12 bases agree with TRBD2. The CDR3 is 19 residues long. J was trimmed by 8 bases and V by 1 base; bases with no gene match: 15. Germline V gives CDR1 SGHTA, CDR2 FQGNSA. The CDR3: CASSLEASGGAGRGDEQFF. CDR3 sequence (DNA): TGTGCCAGCAGCTTAGAGGCTAGCGGGGGGGCAGGTCGTGGCGATGAGCAGTTCTTC.

The chain employs TRBV19 and TRBJ2-1; TRBD2 aligns across 13 bases. The J segment lost 9 bases and the V segment lost 6 bases, leaving 11 bases of the junction unmatched. CDR1 and CDR2 from the germline V gene are LNHDA and SQIVND (reference sequence). There are 16 residues in the CDR3. The CDR3 here is CASSLTSGGALFEQFF. The CDR3 bases are TGTGCCAGTAGCCTTACTAGCGGGGGGGCCTTATTTGAGCAGTTCTTC.

This rearrangement joins TRBV15 to TRBJ2-5; maybe TRBD2 (5 bases). V shed 0 bases and J shed 3 bases, with 8 bases lying between them. Germline V gives CDR1 LNHNV, CDR2 YYDKDF (reference sequence). The CDR3 is 14 residues long. CDR3 in DNA: TGTGCCACCAGCAGAGAGGGAGAAGAAGAGACCCAGTACTTC. This sequence encodes CATSREGEEETQYF.

The chain uses TRBV2 and TRBJ1-6, with D possibly being TRBD1 (6 bases). V was clipped by 10 bases and J by 7 bases, with 14 bases between them. Looked up from germline, CDR1 is SNHLY and CDR2 is FYNNEI. The CDR3 is made up of 13 amino acids. The CDR3 region has the DNA TGTGCCACCGGGGGGGCGGGGAATTCACCCCTCCACTTT. Translating gives CATGGAGNSPLHF.

The chain joins TRBV4-2 to TRBJ1-6, with TRBD1 as a possible D gene (6 bases). Between the trimmed V and J ends, which lost 5 bases and 5 bases, there was a span of 16 bases. Germline CDR1 is LGHNA and CDR2 is YNFKEQ. The CDR3 sequence is 16 residues long. The CDR3 bases are TGTGCCAGCAGCGAACCTAGCCACAGGGATAATTCACCCCTCCACTTT. Amino acid sequence: CASSEPSHRDNSPLHF.

J is TRBJ2-7 and V is TRBV12-5; D is undetermined. CDR1 LGHNT and CDR2 FRNRAP come from the germline V gene. V shed 0 bases and J shed 4 bases, with 4 bases lying between them. This CDR3 comprises 12 residues. The CDR3 sequence is CASGLVQYEQYF. DNA of the CDR3: TGTGCTAGTGGTTTGGTACAATACGAGCAGTACTTC.

V is TRBV4-3 and J is TRBJ2-2; a weak D match, TRBD2 (5 bases). Deletions cut 4 bases from V and 0 bases from J, with 12 bases between. The germline CDR1 and CDR2 sequences are LGHNA and YSLEER. The CDR3 contains 16 residues. Written as DNA, the CDR3 is TGCGCCAGCAGCCCCTCGCCGGGGTCGAACACCGGGGAGCTGTTTTTT. It specifies CASSPSPGSNTGELFF.

The chain carries TRBV30 and TRBJ1-2; D might be TRBD1 (5 bases). The germline V and J ends were trimmed by 2 bases and 3 bases, with 13 bases remaining between them. The CDR3 has 14 residues. The V gene's germline CDR1 is GTSNPN and CDR2 SVGIG (reference sequence). In DNA form, the CDR3 reads TGTGCCTGGAGTACTGGGGCGCGTGACTATGGCTACACCTTC. Protein sequence: CAWSTGARDYGYTF.

The chain carries TRBV6-5 and TRBJ1-2; D gene unclear. With 7 bases removed from V and 0 bases from J, the gap between germline ends came to 15 bases. The length of the CDR3 is 15 residues. From germline, CDR1 is MNHEY and CDR2 SVGAGI. This CDR3 reads CASKPNSLANYGYTF. CDR3 coding DNA: TGTGCCAGCAAACCGAACAGTTTAGCTAACTATGGCTACACCTTC.

This clone was seen just once. J is TRBJ1-2 and V is TRBV23-1; the match to TRBD1 covers 7 bases. TRBV23-1 is treated as an ORF (open reading frame) with a function not yet certain. The V segment lost 10 bases and the J segment 4 bases; nucleotides outside the gene matches: 6. The CDR3 has 12 residues. CDR3 sequence (DNA): TGCGCCATCCCGGGACAGACCTATGGCTACACCTTC. Translated, it gives CAIPGQTYGYTF.

The chain carries TRBV2 and TRBJ2-2; the D is unclear. CDR1 SNHLY and CDR2 FYNNEI come from the germline V gene. V was pared by 1 base and J by 3 bases, with 0 bases between. This CDR3 spans 12 amino acids. CDR3 residues: CASSEDTGELFF. The CDR3 coding sequence is TGTGCCAGCAGTGAAGACACCGGGGAGCTGTTTTTT. Full variable domain (missing parts from reference TRBV2 and TRBJ2-2): EPEVTQTPSHQVTQMGQEVILRCVPISNHLYFYWYRQILGQKVEFLVSFYNNEISEKSEIFDDQFSVERPDGSNFTLKIRSTKLEDSAMYFCASSEDTGELFFGEGSRLTVL.

The rearrangement joins TRBV6-4 to TRBJ2-5; D call uncertain. The germline gives CDR1 MRHNA, CDR2 SNTAGT. V lost 6 bases to trimming and J lost 1 base, with 15 bases between them. The length of the CDR3 is 15 residues. CDR3 region: CASSRELGSQETQYF. The CDR3, as DNA: TGTGCCAGCAGCCGCGAACTGGGCTCCCAAGAGACCCAGTACTTC.